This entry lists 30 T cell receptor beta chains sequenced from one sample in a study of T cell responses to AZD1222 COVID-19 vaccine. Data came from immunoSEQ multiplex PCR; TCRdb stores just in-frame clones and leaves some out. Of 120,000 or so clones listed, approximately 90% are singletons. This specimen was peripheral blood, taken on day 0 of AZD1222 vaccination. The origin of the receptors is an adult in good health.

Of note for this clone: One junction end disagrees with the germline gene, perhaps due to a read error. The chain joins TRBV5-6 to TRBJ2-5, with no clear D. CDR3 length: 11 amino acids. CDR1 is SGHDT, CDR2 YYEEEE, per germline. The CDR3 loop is CASSFGRVLNF. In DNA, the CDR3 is TGTGCCAGCAGCTTCGGACGGGTCCTAAACTTC.

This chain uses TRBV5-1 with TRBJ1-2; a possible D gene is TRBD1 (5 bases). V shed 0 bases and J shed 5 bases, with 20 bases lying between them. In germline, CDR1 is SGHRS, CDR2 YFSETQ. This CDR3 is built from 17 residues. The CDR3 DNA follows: TGCGCCAGCAGCTTGGGGACGGCAGGGCGGAATCTTTATGGCTACACCTTC. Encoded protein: CASSLGTAGRNLYGYTF.

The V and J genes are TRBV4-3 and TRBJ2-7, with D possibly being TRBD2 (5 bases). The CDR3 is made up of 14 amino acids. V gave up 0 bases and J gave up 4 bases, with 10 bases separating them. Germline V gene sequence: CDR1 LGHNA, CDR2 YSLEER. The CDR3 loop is CASSQDTGGYEQYF. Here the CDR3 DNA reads TGCGCCAGCAGCCAAGATACTGGCGGGTACGAGCAGTACTTC.

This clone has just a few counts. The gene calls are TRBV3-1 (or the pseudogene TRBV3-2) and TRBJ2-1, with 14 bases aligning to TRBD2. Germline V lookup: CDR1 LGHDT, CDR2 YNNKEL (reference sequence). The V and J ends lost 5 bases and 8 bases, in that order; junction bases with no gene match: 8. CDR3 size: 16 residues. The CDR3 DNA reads TGTGCCAGCAGCTCCCGACTAGCGGGAGGGCCTCATGAGCAGTTCTTC. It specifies CASSSRLAGGPHEQFF.

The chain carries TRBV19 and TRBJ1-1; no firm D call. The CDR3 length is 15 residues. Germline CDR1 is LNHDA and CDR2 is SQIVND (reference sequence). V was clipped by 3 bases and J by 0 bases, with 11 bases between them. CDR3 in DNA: TGTGCCAGTAGTATTTCCTCGGGCATGAACACTGAAGCTTTCTTT. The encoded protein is CASSISSGMNTEAFF.

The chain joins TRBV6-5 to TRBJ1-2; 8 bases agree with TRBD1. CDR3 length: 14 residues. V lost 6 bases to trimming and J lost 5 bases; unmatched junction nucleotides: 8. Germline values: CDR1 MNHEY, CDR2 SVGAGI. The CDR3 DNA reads TGTGCCAGCAGCTGGACAGGGAGGGAATATGGCTACACCTTC. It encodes CASSWTGREYGYTF.

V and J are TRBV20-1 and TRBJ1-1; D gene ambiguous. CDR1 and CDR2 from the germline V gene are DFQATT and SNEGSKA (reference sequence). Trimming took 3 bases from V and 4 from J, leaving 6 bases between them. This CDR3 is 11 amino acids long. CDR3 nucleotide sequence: TGCAGTGCTAGGGCGGGCACTGAAGCTTTCTTT. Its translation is CSARAGTEAFF.

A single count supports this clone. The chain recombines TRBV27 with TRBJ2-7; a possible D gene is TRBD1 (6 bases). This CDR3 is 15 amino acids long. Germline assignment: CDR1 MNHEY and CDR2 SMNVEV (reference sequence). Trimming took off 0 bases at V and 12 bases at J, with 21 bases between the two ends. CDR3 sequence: CASSLSGPAGARAYF. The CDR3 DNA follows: TGTGCCAGCAGTTTATCTGGGCCGGCAGGGGCCCGTGCGTACTTC.

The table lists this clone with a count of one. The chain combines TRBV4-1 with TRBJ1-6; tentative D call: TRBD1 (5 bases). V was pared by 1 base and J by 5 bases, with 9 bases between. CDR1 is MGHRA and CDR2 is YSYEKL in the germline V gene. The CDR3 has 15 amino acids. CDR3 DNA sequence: TGCGCCAGCAGCCAAGTAGGGGCAAATAATTCACCCCTCCACTTT. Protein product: CASSQVGANNSPLHF.

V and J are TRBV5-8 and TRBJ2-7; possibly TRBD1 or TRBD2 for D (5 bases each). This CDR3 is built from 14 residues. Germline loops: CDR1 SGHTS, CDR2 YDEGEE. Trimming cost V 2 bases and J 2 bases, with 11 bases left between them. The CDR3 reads CASSLRGDAYEQYF. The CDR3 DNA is TGTGCCAGCAGCTTAAGGGGAGACGCCTACGAGCAGTACTTC.

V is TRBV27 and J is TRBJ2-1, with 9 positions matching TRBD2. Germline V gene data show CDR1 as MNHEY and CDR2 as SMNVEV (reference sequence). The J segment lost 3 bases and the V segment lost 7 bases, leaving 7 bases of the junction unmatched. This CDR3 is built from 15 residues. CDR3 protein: CASTLAGANYNEQFF. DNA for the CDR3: TGTGCCAGCACCTTAGCGGGAGCAAACTACAATGAGCAGTTCTTC.

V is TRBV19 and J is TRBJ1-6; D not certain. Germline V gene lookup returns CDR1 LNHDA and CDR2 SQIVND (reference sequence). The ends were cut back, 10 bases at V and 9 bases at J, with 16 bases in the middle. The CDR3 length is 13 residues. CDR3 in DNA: TGTGCCACACGAGGGAGCGCCGGTTCACCCCTCCACTTT. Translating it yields CATRGSAGSPLHF.

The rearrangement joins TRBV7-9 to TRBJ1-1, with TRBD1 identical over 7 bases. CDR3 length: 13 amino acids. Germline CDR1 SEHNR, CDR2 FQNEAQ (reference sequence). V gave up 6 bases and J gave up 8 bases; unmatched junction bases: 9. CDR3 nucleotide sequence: TGTGCCAGCAGGGAAGGGGGCGGTCCCGAAGCTTTCTTT. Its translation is CASREGGGPEAFF.

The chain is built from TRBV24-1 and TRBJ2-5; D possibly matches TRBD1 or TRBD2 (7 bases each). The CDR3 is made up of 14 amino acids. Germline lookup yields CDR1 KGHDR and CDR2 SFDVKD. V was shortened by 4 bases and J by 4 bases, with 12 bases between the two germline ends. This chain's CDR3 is CATSDQGGSETQYF. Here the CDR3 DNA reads TGTGCCACCAGTGACCAGGGGGGGTCAGAGACCCAGTACTTC.

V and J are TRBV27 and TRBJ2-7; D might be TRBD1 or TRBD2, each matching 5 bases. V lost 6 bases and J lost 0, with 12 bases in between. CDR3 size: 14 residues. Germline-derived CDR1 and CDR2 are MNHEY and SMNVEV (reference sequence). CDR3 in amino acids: CASSHGTGSYEQYF. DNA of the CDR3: TGTGCCAGCAGCCACGGGACGGGCTCCTACGAGCAGTACTTC.

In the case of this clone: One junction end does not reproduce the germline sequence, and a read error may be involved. The CDR3 spells CASSTSREAENIQYF. CDR3 DNA: TGTGCCAGTAGTACCTCCCGTGAAGCCGAAAACATTCAGTACTTC. The chain uses TRBV19 and TRBJ2-4; D not resolved. This CDR3 has 15 amino acids. Germline CDR1 LNHDA, CDR2 SQIVND (reference sequence). Drawing the rest from reference TRBV19 and TRBJ2-4, the complete variable domain is DGGITQSPKYLFRKEGQNVTLSCEQNLNHDAMYWYRQDPGQGLRLIYYSQIVNDFQKGDIAEGYSVSREKKESFPLTVTSAQKNPTAFYLCASSTSREAENIQYFGAGTRLSVL.

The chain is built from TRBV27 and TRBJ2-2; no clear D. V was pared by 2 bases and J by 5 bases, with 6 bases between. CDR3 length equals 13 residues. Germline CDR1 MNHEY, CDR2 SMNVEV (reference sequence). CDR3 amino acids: CASSLIGTGELFF. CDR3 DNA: TGTGCCAGCAGTTTAATTGGGACCGGGGAGCTGTTTTTT.

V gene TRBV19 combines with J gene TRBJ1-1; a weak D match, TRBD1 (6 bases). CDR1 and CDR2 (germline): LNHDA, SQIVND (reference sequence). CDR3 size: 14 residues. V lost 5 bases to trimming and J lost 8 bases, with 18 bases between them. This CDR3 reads CASSFTGSGSEAFF. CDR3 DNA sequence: TGTGCCAGTAGTTTTACAGGGTCTGGGTCGGAAGCTTTCTTT.

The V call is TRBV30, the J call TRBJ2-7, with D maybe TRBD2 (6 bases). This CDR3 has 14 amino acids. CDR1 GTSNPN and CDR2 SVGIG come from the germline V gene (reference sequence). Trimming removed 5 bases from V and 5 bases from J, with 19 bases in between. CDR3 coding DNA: TGTGCCTGGGGGGGGACCCTGAATAGGAACGAGCAGTACTTC. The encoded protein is CAWGGTLNRNEQYF.

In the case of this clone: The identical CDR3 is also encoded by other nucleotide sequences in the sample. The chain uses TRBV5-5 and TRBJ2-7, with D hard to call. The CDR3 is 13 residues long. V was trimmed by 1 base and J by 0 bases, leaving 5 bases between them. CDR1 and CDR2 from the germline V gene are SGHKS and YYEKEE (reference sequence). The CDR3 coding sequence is TGTGCCAGCAGCTTGACCAGCTCCTACGAGCAGTACTTC. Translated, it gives CASSLTSSYEQYF.

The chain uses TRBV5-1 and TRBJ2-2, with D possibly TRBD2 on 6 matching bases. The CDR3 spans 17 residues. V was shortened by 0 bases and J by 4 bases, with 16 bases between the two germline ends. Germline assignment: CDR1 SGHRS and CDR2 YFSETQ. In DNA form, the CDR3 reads TGCGCCAGCAGCTTGGAGTTCGGGGGTCAGGGCACCGGGGAGCTGTTTTTT. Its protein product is CASSLEFGGQGTGELFF.

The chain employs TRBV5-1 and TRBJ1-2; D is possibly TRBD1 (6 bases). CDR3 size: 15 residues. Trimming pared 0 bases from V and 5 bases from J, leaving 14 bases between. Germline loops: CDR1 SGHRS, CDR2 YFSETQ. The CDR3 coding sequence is TGCGCCAGCAGCTTGGATCGGGGGGCGCGGTATGGCTACACCTTC. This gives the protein CASSLDRGARYGYTF. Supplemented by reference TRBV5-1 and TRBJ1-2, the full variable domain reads KAGVTQTPRYLIKTRGQQVTLSCSPISGHRSVSWYQQTPGQGLQFLFEYFSETQRNKGNFPGRFSGRQFSNSRSEMNVSTLELGDSALYLCASSLDRGARYGYTFGSGTRLTVV.

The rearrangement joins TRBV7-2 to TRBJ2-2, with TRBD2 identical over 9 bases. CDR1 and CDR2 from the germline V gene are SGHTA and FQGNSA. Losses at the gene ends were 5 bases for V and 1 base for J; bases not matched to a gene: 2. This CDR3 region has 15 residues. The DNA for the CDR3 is TGTGCCAGCAGCCAGCGGGGGGTGAACACCGGGGAGCTGTTTTTT. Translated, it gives CASSQRGVNTGELFF.

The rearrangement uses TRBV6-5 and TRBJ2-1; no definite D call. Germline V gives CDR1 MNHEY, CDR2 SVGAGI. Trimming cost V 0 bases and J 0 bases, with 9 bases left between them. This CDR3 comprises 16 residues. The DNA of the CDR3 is TGTGCCAGCAGTTACTCAATCCCCTACTCCTACAATGAGCAGTTCTTC. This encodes CASSYSIPYSYNEQFF.

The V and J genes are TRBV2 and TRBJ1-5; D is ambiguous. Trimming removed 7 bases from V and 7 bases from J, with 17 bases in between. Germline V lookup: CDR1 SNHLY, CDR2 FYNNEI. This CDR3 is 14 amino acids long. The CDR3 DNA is TGTGCCAGCACCACCAAGATGGGTTTCCAGCCCCAGCATTTT. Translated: CASTTKMGFQPQHF.

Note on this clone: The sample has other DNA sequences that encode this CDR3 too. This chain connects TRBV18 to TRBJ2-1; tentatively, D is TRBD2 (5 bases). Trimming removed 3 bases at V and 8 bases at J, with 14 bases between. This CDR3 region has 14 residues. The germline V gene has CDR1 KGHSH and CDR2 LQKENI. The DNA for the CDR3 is TGTGCCAGCTCACCCCCGGCGGGCGGCGATGAGCAGTTCTTC. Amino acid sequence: CASSPPAGGDEQFF.

The CDR3 reads CASSWDRGDEQYF. In DNA, the CDR3 is TGTGCCAGCAGCTGGGACAGGGGGGACGAGCAGTACTTC. The rearrangement joins TRBV5-6 to TRBJ2-7, with 11 positions matching TRBD1. Germline CDR1 is SGHDT and CDR2 is YYEEEE. Trimming removed 3 bases from V and 5 bases from J; junction bases left unmatched: 1. The CDR3 spans 13 residues.

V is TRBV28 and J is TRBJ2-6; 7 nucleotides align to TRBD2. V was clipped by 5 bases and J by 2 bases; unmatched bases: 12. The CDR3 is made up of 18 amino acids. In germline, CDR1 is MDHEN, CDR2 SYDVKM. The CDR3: CASSILAGLGAGANVLTF. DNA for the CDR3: TGTGCCAGCAGTATACTAGCAGGACTAGGTGCTGGGGCCAACGTCCTGACTTTC.

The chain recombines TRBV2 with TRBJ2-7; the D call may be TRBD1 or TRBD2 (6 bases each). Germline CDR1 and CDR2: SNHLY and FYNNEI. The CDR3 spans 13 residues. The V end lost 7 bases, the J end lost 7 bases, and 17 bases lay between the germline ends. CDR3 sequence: CASKLEDSGEQYF. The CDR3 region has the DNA TGTGCCAGCAAGCTAGAGGACAGCGGGGAGCAGTACTTC.

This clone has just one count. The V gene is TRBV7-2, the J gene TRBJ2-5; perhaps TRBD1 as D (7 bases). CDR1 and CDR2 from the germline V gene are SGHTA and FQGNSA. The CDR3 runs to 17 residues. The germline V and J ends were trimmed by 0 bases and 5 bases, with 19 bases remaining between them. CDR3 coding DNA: TGTGCCAGCAGCTTAGCGCGGCCAGGGGGAGGTAGGGAGACCCAGTACTTC. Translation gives CASSLARPGGGRETQYF.